The 22 T cell receptor beta chains in this list originate from one sample, sequenced in a study of T cell clones after liver transplantation (dated 2019 in TCRdb). Libraries were made using the immunoSEQ multiplex PCR assay. As stored in TCRdb, this immuneACCESS dataset retains in-frame rearrangements with V and J assigned. A fraction of the clones does not appear; measured against another copy, unresolved V genes explain less than half of the discrepancy, and the remainder lacks a known reason. For this sample the table gives fewer than 45,000 clones, of which roughly 84% were detected only once. About 2.6% of the sample belongs to the ten largest clones. This sample comprised CD4+ T cells from blood, obtained 24 months after liver transplant. These receptors were obtained from a human patient who received a liver transplant. After a transplant, some T cells may be the graft donor's own cells.

The chain recombines TRBV4-3 with TRBJ1-1; D unresolved. The CDR3 is 13 amino acids. Germline CDR1 is LGHNA and CDR2 is YSLEER. Trimming took 3 bases from V and 1 from J, leaving 6 bases between them. The CDR3 is CASSQTPNTEAFF. Written as DNA, the CDR3 is TGCGCCAGCAGCCAGACACCGAACACTGAAGCTTTCTTT.

The chain links TRBV18 to TRBJ1-1; D possibly corresponds to TRBD1 (6 bases). V was cut by 6 bases and J by 7 bases, with 15 bases left in between. The germline gives CDR1 KGHSH, CDR2 LQKENI. This CDR3 comprises 13 residues. The CDR3 DNA sequence: TGTGCCAGCTCGCTCCACGGGGGCGATGAAGCTTTCTTT. Translation gives CASSLHGGDEAFF.

This clone has a single count. The genes are TRBV7-6 and TRBJ1-3; TRBD1 might be the D (5 bases). V lost 8 bases to trimming and J lost 0 bases, with 11 bases between them. There are 14 residues in the CDR3. Looked up from germline, CDR1 is SGHVS and CDR2 is FNYEAQ. The CDR3 spells CASGAEYSGNTIYF. CDR3 bases: TGTGCCAGCGGGGCAGAGTACTCTGGAAACACCATATATTTT.

The V and J genes are TRBV29-1 and TRBJ1-2, with a weak D call TRBD1 (5 bases). V was pared by 6 bases and J by 2 bases, with 10 bases between. The CDR3 runs 12 residues. Germline CDR1 SQVTM, CDR2 ANQGSEA. The CDR3: CSVQRQNYGYTF. Here the CDR3 DNA reads TGCAGCGTGCAAAGACAGAACTATGGCTACACCTTC.

J is TRBJ1-5 and V is TRBV5-6; D is undetermined. With 1 base removed from V and 2 bases from J, the gap between germline ends came to 10 bases. This CDR3 contains 15 residues. The germline V gene encodes CDR1 SGHDT and CDR2 YYEEEE. For the CDR3, the DNA is TGTGCCAGCAGCTTGTACCTCTCTGGCAATCAGCCCCAGCATTTT. Amino acids: CASSLYLSGNQPQHF.

This clone was detected only a few times. The chain links TRBV18 to TRBJ1-1; 7 bases match TRBD1. The ends lost 3 bases at V and 4 bases at J; junction bases unmatched: 8. The CDR3 totals 15 residues. Germline V CDR1 and CDR2: KGHSH, LQKENI. CDR3 bases: TGTGCCAGCTCACCCAGGGGGGCGAGGAGCACTGAAGCTTTCTTT. It encodes CASSPRGARSTEAFF.

The V gene is TRBV18, the J gene TRBJ2-1; no clear D. The germline CDR1 and CDR2 sequences are KGHSH and LQKENI. The V end lost 4 bases, the J end lost 0 bases, and 10 bases lay between the germline ends. The CDR3 runs 15 residues. The CDR3 is CASSLRTSSYNEQFF. The CDR3 nucleotides are TGTGCCAGCTCACTGCGGACGAGCTCCTACAATGAGCAGTTCTTC.

The gene calls are TRBV5-6 and TRBJ2-4; 10 bases agree with TRBD1. Per the germline V gene, CDR1 is SGHDT and CDR2 is YYEEEE. This CDR3 has 16 residues. The V and J ends lost 2 bases and 1 base, in that order; junction bases with no gene match: 3. The CDR3 DNA follows: TGTGCCAGCAGCTTAGGACAGGGGGTGGCCAAAAACATTCAGTACTTC. Translating it yields CASSLGQGVAKNIQYF.

The V and J genes are TRBV6-5 and TRBJ2-1, with D uncertain. Germline V CDR1 and CDR2: MNHEY, SVGAGI. This CDR3 contains 14 residues. V lost 8 bases and J 6 bases, leaving 17 bases between the germline ends. CDR3 loop: CASVGTGRSNEQFF. The DNA of the CDR3 is TGTGCCAGCGTGGGAACTGGCCGTAGCAATGAGCAGTTCTTC.

The genes are TRBV5-1 and TRBJ1-2; a weak D match, TRBD1 (5 bases). Trimming took 3 bases from V and 8 from J, leaving 23 bases between them. This CDR3 has 16 amino acids. Germline CDR1 and CDR2: SGHRS and YFSETQ. CDR3 amino acids: CASSSPGAQGGFGYTF. CDR3 coding DNA: TGCGCCAGCAGCTCCCCCGGCGCGCAGGGCGGGTTCGGCTACACCTTC.

The rearrangement joins TRBV6-5 to TRBJ2-1; 10 bases match TRBD1. V lost 6 bases to trimming and J lost 3 bases; unmatched junction nucleotides: 5. Germline lookup yields CDR1 MNHEY and CDR2 SVGAGI. This CDR3 region has 15 residues. Here the CDR3 reads CASSADRGLYNEQFF. CDR3 sequence (DNA): TGTGCCAGCAGCGCCGACAGGGGGCTCTACAATGAGCAGTTCTTC.

This rearrangement joins TRBV2 to TRBJ2-5; 7 nucleotides match TRBD1. This CDR3 contains 14 residues. The J segment lost 3 bases and the V segment lost 5 bases, leaving 6 bases of the junction unmatched. Germline CDR1 SNHLY, CDR2 FYNNEI. The DNA of the CDR3 is TGTGCCAGCAGTACTACAGGGGCCAAAGAGACCCAGTACTTC. This codes for CASSTTGAKETQYF.

The chain couples TRBV5-8 to TRBJ2-7; weak D call: TRBD1 (6 bases). The CDR3 is made up of 15 amino acids. V was trimmed by 4 bases and J by 1 base, leaving 15 bases between them. The germline CDR1 and CDR2 sequences are SGHTS and YDEGEE. CDR3 loop: CASSPRTVFSYEQYF. The DNA of the CDR3 is TGTGCCAGCAGCCCACGGACAGTTTTTTCCTACGAGCAGTACTTC.

The V and J genes are TRBV29-1 and TRBJ1-2; 9 bases align to TRBD1. The CDR3 length is 11 residues. Trimming removed 7 bases from V and 5 bases from J; junction bases left unmatched: 2. Germline-derived CDR1 and CDR2 are SQVTM and ANQGSEA. In DNA, the CDR3 is TGCAGCGCCGGGACAGGGTATGGCTACACCTTC. It codes for CSAGTGYGYTF.

The CDR3 loop reads CASKGQSYNEQFF. The CDR3 DNA reads as TGCGCCAGCAAGGGACAGTCCTACAATGAGCAGTTCTTC. The genes are TRBV10-2 and TRBJ2-1; TRBD1 agrees at 7 bases. Germline V CDR1 and CDR2: WSHSY, SAAADI. The CDR3 sequence is 13 residues long. V lost 7 bases and J lost 1; bases outside the gene matches: 1.

This clone turned up a few times. The rearrangement links TRBV29-1 to TRBJ2-1, with D perhaps TRBD1 (6 bases). There are 14 residues in the CDR3. V lost 3 bases and J lost 7, with 16 bases in between. Germline V gives CDR1 SQVTM, CDR2 ANQGSEA. The DNA for the CDR3 is TGCAGCGTTGATCAGGGGCGGCTTCGAAATGAGCAGTTCTTC. Amino acid sequence: CSVDQGRLRNEQFF.

This clone was seen a handful of times. Other DNA sequences of this sample code for an identical CDR3. The chain joins TRBV19 to TRBJ2-3, with 8 bases aligning to TRBD2. V lost 7 bases to trimming and J lost 3 bases; unmatched junction nucleotides: 6. This CDR3 comprises 14 residues. Per germline, CDR1 LNHDA and CDR2 SQIVND (reference sequence). CDR3 coding DNA: TGTGCCAGTAAGGCAAGCGGGAGTACAGATACGCAGTATTTT. Translated: CASKASGSTDTQYF. The full variable domain, in which reference TRBV19 and TRBJ2-3 provide the parts outside the CDR3, is DGGITQSPKYLFRKEGQNVTLSCEQNLNHDAMYWYRQDPGQGLRLIYYSQIVNDFQKGDIAEGYSVSREKKESFPLTVTSAQKNPTAFYLCASKASGSTDTQYFGPGTRLTVL.

The CDR3 is CASSYSPQISGNTIYF. CDR3 sequence (DNA): TGTGCCAGCAGTTACTCGCCCCAAATCTCTGGAAACACCATATATTTT. This sequence joins TRBV6-5 and TRBJ1-3; D is ambiguous. This CDR3 is built from 16 residues. Germline values: CDR1 MNHEY, CDR2 SVGAGI. The V gene lost 0 bases and the J gene lost 0 bases, with 9 bases spanning the gap.

This clone has only a few counts. For the CDR3, the DNA is TGCGCCAGCAGCTTGGGGTGGGAGACAGGGTACATCCAAGAGACCCAGTACTTC. Residues: CASSLGWETGYIQETQYF. V gene TRBV5-1 combines with J gene TRBJ2-5; 7 bases align to TRBD1. Germline CDR1 SGHRS, CDR2 YFSETQ. The CDR3 is 18 amino acids. J gave up 1 base and V 0 bases, and 12 bases lay outside the gene matches.

The chain combines TRBV28 with TRBJ2-1; the D gene is possibly TRBD1 (6 bases). V shed 3 bases and J shed 10 bases, with 10 bases lying between them. CDR3 length: 12 residues. Per the germline V gene, CDR1 is MDHEN and CDR2 is SYDVKM. The DNA for the CDR3 is TGTGCCAGCAGTTTGGCTAGGGGGGAGCAGTTCTTC. This sequence encodes CASSLARGEQFF.

The chain is built from TRBV29-1 and TRBJ1-5; 7 nucleotides agree with TRBD1. The CDR3 consists of 18 residues. Germline V lookup: CDR1 SQVTM, CDR2 ANQGSEA. The J segment lost 4 bases and the V segment lost 7 bases, leaving 22 bases of the junction unmatched. In DNA, the CDR3 is TGCAGCGGTACAGGGGAACCACAGTCCGGCTATAGGAATCAGCCCCAGCATTTT. Translation gives CSGTGEPQSGYRNQPQHF.

CDR3 bases: TGTGCCTCGCAGGAATCCACCGGGGAGCTGTTTTTT. This translates into CASQESTGELFF. The chain combines TRBV10-3 with TRBJ2-2; no definite D call. CDR1 is ENHRY and CDR2 is SYGVKD in the germline V gene. Between the trimmed V and J ends, which lost 11 bases and 4 bases, there was a span of 11 bases. This CDR3 has 12 residues.